This entry is about one TCR beta chain. The CDR3 extends over 13 amino acids. CDR1 and CDR2 from the germline V gene are SQVTM and ANQGSEA. The ends lost 5 bases at V and 5 bases at J; junction bases unmatched: 8. This sample is part of a study of blood T cell repertoires in COVID-19. Study-wide background: Material from acute and convalescent COVID-19 was sourced from the United States, Italy and Spain. T cells, B-cell-depleted T cells, or PBMCs provided the cDNA or gDNA that served as material.

Original analysis: The assay estimated nucleated cells by amplifying reference gene primers. Clones were sequenced by immunoSEQ multiplex PCR, and TCRdb holds only the in-frame ones, with some missing. The V and J calls and clone size are taken from that table; D and trimming were inferred from the DNA. The table includes just under 150,000 clones, approximately 86% detected once. The sequenced sample was peripheral blood. The V and J genes are TRBV29-1 and TRBJ1-2; 7 bases align to TRBD1. This TCR derives from a woman aged 50 to 60 with acute or convalescent COVID-19. The CDR3 DNA sequence: TGCAGCGTTAGTCAGGGGGATCGATATGGCTACACCTTC. This codes for CSVSQGDRYGYTF.